This T cell receptor beta chain was identified in a study of T cells after posttransplantation cyclophosphamide. Comments on this clone: Antigen: not known.

The trim removed 7 bases at V and 5 bases at J, leaving 11 bases unmatched. The CDR3 is made up of 16 amino acids. Per germline, CDR1 MNHNY and CDR2 SVGAGI (reference sequence). Assay used: immunoSEQ multiplex PCR; TCRdb lists only in-frame clones, some missing. The sample records more than 10,000 clones, about 85% being singletons. Study-wide points: TRB overlap between skin or GI tissue T cells and blood was limited. Donor-recipient repertoire similarity was low at 1-2 months, rising over year one. Recipient CMV seropositivity and CMV reactivation strongly tracked TRB clonality.

The chain has TRBV6-6 and TRBJ2-7, with 13 bases fitting TRBD2. The source is a man in his forties or fifties in good health, CMV-negative, and a related stem cell transplant donor. The sequencing input was memory CD4+ T cells sorted from PBMCs. The CDR3 coding sequence is TGTGCCAGCACGGGACTAGCGGGATCCTTCCGTGACGAGCAGTACTTC. It specifies CASTGLAGSFRDEQYF.